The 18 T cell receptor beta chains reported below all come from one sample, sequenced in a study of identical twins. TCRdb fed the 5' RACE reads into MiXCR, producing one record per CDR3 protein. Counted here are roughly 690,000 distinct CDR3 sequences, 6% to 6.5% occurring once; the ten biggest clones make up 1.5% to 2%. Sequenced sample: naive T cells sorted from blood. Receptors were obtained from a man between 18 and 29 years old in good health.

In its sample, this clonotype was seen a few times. In nucleotides, the CDR3 is TGTGCCAGCGGGCTAGCGGGACATGAGCAGTTCTTC. Translation gives CASGLAGHEQFF. The J gene is TRBJ2-1, the V gene TRBV6-2 or TRBV6-3, with TRBD2 matching 9 bases. Germline V gene data show CDR1 as MNHEY and CDR2 as SVGEGT. V shed 8 bases and J 8 bases; nucleotides not matched to a gene: 4. This CDR3 region has 12 residues.

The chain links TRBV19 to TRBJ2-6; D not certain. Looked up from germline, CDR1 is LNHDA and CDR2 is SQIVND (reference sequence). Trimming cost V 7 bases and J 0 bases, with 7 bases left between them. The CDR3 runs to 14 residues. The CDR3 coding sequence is TGTGCCAGTACTGCCCTCTCTGGGGCCAACGTCCTGACTTTC. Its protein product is CASTALSGANVLTF.

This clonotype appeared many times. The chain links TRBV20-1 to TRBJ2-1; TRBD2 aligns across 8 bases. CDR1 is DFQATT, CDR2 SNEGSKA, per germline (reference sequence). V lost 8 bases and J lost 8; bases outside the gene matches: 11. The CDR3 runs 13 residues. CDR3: CSSPSGRGYEQFF. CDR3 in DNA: TGCAGTTCGCCCAGCGGGAGAGGATATGAGCAGTTCTTC.

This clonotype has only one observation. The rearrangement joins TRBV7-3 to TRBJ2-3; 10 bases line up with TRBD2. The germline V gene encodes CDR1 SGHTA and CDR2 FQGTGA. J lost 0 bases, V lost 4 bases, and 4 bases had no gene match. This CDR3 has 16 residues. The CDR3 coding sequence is TGTGCCAGCAGCTCGACGACTAGCGGGAGCACAGATACGCAGTATTTT. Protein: CASSSTTSGSTDTQYF.

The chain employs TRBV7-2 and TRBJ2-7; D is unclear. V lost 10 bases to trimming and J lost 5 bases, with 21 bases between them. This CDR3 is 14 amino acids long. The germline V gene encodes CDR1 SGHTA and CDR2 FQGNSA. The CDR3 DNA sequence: TGTGCCACCGGGCCGGCAGGCATGATGCACGAGCAGTACTTC. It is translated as CATGPAGMMHEQYF. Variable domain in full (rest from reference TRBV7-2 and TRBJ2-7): GAGVSQSPSNKVTEKGKDVELRCDPISGHTALYWYRQSLGQGLEFLIYFQGNSAPDKSGLPSDRFSAERTGGSVSTLTIQRTQQEDSAVYLCATGPAGMMHEQYFGPGTRLTVT.

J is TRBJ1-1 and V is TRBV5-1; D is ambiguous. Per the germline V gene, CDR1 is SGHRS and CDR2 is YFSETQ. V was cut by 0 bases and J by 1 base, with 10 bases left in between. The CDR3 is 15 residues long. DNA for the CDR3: TGCGCCAGCAGCTTGGCTGGCAACACGAACACTGAAGCTTTCTTT. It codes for CASSLAGNTNTEAFF.

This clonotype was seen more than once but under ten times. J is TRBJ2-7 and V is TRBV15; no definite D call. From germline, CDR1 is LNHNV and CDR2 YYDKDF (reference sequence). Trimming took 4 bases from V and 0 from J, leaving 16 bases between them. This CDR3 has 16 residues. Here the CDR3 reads CATSITQSRPSYEQYF. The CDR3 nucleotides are TGTGCCACCAGCATAACCCAGTCAAGACCCTCCTACGAGCAGTACTTC.

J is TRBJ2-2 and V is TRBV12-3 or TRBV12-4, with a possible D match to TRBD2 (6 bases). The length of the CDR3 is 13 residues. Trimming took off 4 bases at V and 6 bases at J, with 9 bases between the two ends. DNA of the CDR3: TGTGCCAGCAGTTGGCGGGGCGCCGGGGAGCTGTTTTTT. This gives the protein CASSWRGAGELFF.

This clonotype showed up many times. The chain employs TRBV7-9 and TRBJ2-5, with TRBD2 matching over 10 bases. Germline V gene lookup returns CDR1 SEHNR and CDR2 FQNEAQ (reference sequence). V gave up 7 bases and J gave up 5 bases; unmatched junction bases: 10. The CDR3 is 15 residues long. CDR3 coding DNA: TGTGCCAGCAACCCGAAAGCGGGAGGGGGTGAGACCCAGTACTTC. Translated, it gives CASNPKAGGGETQYF.

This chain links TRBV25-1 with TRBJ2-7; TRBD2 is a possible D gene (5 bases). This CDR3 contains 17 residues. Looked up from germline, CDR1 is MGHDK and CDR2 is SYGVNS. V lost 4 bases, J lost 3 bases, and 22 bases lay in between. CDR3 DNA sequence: TGTGCCAGCAGTGGAGGAGGTGAGGGCGAGACCTTCTACGAGCAGTACGTC. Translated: CASSGGGEGETFYEQYV.

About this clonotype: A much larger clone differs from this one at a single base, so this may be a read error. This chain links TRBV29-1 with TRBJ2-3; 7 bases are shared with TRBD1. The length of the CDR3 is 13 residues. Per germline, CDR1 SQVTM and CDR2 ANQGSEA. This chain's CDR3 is CSSRQGGPDTRYF. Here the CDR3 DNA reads TGCAGCTCCCGACAGGGTGGGCCAGATACGCGGTATTTT.

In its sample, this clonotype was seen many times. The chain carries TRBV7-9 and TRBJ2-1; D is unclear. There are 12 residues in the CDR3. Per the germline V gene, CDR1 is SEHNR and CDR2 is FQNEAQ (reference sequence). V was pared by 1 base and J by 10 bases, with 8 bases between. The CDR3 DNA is TGTGCCAGCAGCTTAGTAAGTTCGGAGCAGTTCTTC. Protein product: CASSLVSSEQFF.

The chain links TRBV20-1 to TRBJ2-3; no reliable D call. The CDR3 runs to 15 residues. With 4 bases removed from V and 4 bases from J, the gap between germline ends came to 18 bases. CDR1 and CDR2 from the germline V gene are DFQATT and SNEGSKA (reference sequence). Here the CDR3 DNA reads TGCAGTGCTACTCGACTGGCGGAGCCCTCAGATACGCAGTATTTT. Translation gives CSATRLAEPSDTQYF.

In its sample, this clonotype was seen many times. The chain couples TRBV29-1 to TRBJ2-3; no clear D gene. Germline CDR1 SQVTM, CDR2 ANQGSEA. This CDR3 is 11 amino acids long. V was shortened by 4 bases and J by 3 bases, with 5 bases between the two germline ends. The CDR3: CSVVWTDTQYF. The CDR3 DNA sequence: TGCAGCGTTGTTTGGACAGATACGCAGTATTTT.

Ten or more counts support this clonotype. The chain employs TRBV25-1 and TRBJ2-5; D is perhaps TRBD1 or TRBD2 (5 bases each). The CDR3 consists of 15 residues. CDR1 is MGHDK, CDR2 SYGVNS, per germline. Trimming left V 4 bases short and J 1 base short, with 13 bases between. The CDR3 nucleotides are TGTGCCAGCAGTGTAGTGGGACCGTTCCAAGAGACCCAGTACTTC. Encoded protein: CASSVVGPFQETQYF. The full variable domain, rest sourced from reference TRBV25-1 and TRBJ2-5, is EADIYQTPRYLVIGTGKKITLECSQTMGHDKMYWYQQDPGMELHLIHYSYGVNSTEKGDLSSESTVSRIRTEHFPLTLESARPSHTSQYLCASSVVGPFQETQYFGPGTRLLVL.

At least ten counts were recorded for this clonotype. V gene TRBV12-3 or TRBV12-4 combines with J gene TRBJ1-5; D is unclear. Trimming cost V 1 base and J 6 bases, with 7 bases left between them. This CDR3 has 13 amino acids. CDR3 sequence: CASSLEQFQPQHF. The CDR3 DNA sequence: TGTGCCAGCAGTTTAGAGCAATTTCAGCCCCAGCATTTT.

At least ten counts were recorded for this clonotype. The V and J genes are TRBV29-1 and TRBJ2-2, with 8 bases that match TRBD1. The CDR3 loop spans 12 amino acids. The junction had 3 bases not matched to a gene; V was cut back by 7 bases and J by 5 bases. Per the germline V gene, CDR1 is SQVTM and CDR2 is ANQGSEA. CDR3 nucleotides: TGCAGCGCTAGACAGGGGACCGGGGAGCTGTTTTTT. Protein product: CSARQGTGELFF.

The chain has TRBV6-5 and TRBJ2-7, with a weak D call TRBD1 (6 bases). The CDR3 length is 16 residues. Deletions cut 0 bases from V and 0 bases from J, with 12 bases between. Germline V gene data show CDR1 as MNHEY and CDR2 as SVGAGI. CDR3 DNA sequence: TGTGCCAGCAGTTACTCGAGACAGGTTAGCTCCTACGAGCAGTACTTC. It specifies CASSYSRQVSSYEQYF.